This paragraph covers one T cell receptor beta chain sequence. No antigen is known for it. The record originates from a study of cytomegalovirus exposure and HLA in healthy donors. About the research overall: A later analysis reported the roughly 130 validation repertoires used the same platform as the 666 first-cohort repertoires. Notes on the study in general: Subsequent analysis of the 120 or so validation repertoires found a tendency for first-cohort TCR clusters to co-occur. Cytomegalovirus status was reportedly diagnosed by the classifier with high specificity and sensitivity. The study flagged about 150 TCR beta chains as cytomegalovirus-associated.

Deletions cut 4 bases from V and 1 base from J, with 11 bases between. Germline CDR1 reads MNHEY; CDR2 reads SMNVEV (reference sequence). This CDR3 region has 14 residues. Only in-frame clones appear in the TCRdb table, and some are missing; sequencing was by immunoSEQ multiplex PCR. The sample holds 65,000 to 75,000 clones; about 92% are singletons and the top ten take roughly 5.3%. The V gene is TRBV27, the J gene TRBJ2-7; TRBD1 is a possible D gene (5 bases). The receptor was derived from a man aged 18 to 29 in good health and CMV-seropositive. Sequenced sample: PBMCs. CDR3 region: CASSWGRESYEQYF. For the CDR3, the DNA is TGTGCCAGCAGTTGGGGCAGGGAATCCTACGAGCAGTACTTC.